Listed below are T cell receptor beta chains from one sample, sequenced in a study of CD8+CD57+ T cells in acquired aplastic anemia. MiXCR, applied by TCRdb to the reads, yields one record per CDR3 protein. The sample consists of around 15,000 distinct CDR3 sequences, under 40% of them appearing once. Input material: CD8+CD57+ T cells sorted from PBMCs. Receptors were obtained from a human donor with aplastic anemia. CDR3s include the opening cysteine and the closing phenylalanine or tryptophan. D genes are given only for firm matches. Size is omitted from some rows. Given values are once, few, many or a class for expanded clones.

clone size	V gene	D gene	J gene	CDR3 protein	CDR3 DNA
few	TRBV6-1	.	TRBJ2-2	CASSEGDTGELFF	TGTGCCAGCAGTGAAGGGGACACCGGGGAGCTGTTTTTT
.	TRBV5-5	TRBD1	TRBJ2-5	CASRRTGGSGEQYF	TGTGCCAGCAGACGGACAGGGGGCTCGGGGGAGCAGTACTTC
many	TRBV3-1	TRBD2	TRBJ2-7	CASSQDTSSGGAYEQYF	TGTGCCAGCAGCCAAGATACGTCTAGCGGGGGCGCCTACGAGCAGTACTTC
.	TRBV7-8	.	TRBJ1-5	CASSQGGGFSGNQPQHF	TGTGCCAGCAGTCAAGGAGGGGGTTTTAGTGGCAATCAGCCCCAGCATTTT
.	TRBV2	TRBD1	TRBJ2-7	CASTSSAGTGAYEQYF	TGTGCCAGCACCTCAAGTGCAGGGACAGGGGCCTACGAGCAGTACTTC
.	TRBV7-3	TRBD2	TRBJ2-3	CASSLSGRIPDTQYF	TGTGCCAGCAGCTTAAGCGGGAGGATCCCAGATACGCAGTATTTT
many	TRBV5-1	TRBD2	TRBJ2-7	CARIPGLAGDEQYF	TGCGCCAGAATACCGGGACTAGCGGGGGACGAGCAGTACTTC
once	TRBV6-1	TRBD1	TRBJ1-2	CASKRDSTWSRGYTF	TGTGCCAGCAAACGGGACAGCACATGGTCGAGAGGCTACACCTTC
.	TRBV12-5	.	TRBJ2-1	CASGLVRNEQFF	TGTGCTAGTGGTTTGGTAAGGAATGAGCAGTTCTTC
.	TRBV11-1	.	TRBJ2-7	CASSLPRTSRPSYERYF	TGTGCCAGCAGCTTACCCCGGACAAGTAGGCCCTCCTACGAGCGGTACTTC
.	TRBV5-4	TRBD1	TRBJ1-1	CASSLGAPGQGRTKAFF	TGTGCCAGCAGCTTGGGGGCACCGGGACAGGGGCGAACGAAAGCTTTCTTT